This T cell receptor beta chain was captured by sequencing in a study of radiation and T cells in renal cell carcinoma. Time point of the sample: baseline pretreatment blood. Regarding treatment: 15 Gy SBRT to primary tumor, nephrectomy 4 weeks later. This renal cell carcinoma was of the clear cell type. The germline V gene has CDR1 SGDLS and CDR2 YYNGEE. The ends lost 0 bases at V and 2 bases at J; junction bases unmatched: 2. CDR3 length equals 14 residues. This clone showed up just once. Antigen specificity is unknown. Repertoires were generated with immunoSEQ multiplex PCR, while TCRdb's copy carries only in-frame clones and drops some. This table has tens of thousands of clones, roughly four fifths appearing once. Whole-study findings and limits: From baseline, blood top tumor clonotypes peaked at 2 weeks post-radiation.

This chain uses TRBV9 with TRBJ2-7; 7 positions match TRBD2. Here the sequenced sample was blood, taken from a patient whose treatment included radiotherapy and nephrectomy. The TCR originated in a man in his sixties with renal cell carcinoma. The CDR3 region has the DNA TGTGCCAGCAGCGTAGGGGGGACTACCTACGAGCAGTACTTC. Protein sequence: CASSVGGTTYEQYF.